This T cell receptor (beta chain) was identified during a study of blood T cell repertoires in COVID-19. Study background: Collection of acute and convalescent COVID-19 samples took place in the United States, Italy and Spain.

The CDR3 has 13 amino acids. Trimming removed 7 bases from V and 5 bases from J, with 14 bases in between. Germline CDR1 reads MNHEY; CDR2 reads SVGAGI. The authors' processing: Amplification with reference gene primers provided the estimates of nucleated cell counts. Sequenced by immunoSEQ multiplex PCR; TCRdb stores in-frame clones only, minus some. From that table come the V and J calls and clone size; the DNA was used to work out D and trimming. The table records approximately 190,000 clones, about 88% of them present only once. The sequenced sample was peripheral blood. The clonotype was recovered from a man between 25 and 39 years old with active or convalescent COVID-19. The chain employs TRBV6-5 and TRBJ1-1, with a possible D match to TRBD1 (6 bases). Written as DNA, the CDR3 is TGTGCCAGCACGGGGGGCGCGAGGACTGAAGCTTTCTTT. It encodes CASTGGARTEAFF.